These 20 T cell receptor beta chains originate from one sample sequenced in a study of HIV-infected patients and healthy controls. cDNA was made from about 480 ng RNA using alpha and beta constant primers. Separate chain-specific third strand synthesis with multiplexing indices produced the alpha and beta libraries. TCRdb fed the 5' RACE reads into MiXCR, producing one record per CDR3 protein. This sample yields some 20,000 distinct CDR3 sequences, of which about 8.5% are seen a single time; roughly 20% belongs to the top ten. Follow-up blood was drawn about 14 weeks, roughly three months, after antiretroviral therapy began. All unsorted peripheral T cells were captured because whole blood was used without fractionation. The sequencing here drew on blood, taken during antiretroviral therapy. Receptor source: an adult with HIV infection.

This clonotype occurred many times. The chain combines TRBV7-9 with TRBJ2-7; D unresolved. The CDR3 is made up of 14 amino acids. The germline V gene has CDR1 SEHNR and CDR2 FQNEAQ (reference sequence). The V and J ends lost 2 bases and 0 bases respectively, with 8 bases between them. The DNA of the CDR3 is TGTGCCAGCAGCTTACTGGGCACCTCCTACGAGCAGTACTTC. Its translation: CASSLLGTSYEQYF.

This clonotype was picked up many times. The V and J genes are TRBV6-5 and TRBJ2-7, with D perhaps matching TRBD2 (5 bases). With 6 bases removed from V and 3 bases from J, the gap between germline ends came to 12 bases. CDR1 and CDR2 (germline): MNHEY, SVGAGI. The CDR3 runs 13 residues. The CDR3 reads CASSARTFYEQYF. The CDR3, as DNA: TGTGCCAGCAGCGCCCGGACTTTCTACGAGCAGTACTTC.

This clonotype is medium-sized by share. The chain joins TRBV24-1 to TRBJ2-3; D is possibly TRBD1 (5 bases). CDR1 KGHDR and CDR2 SFDVKD come from the germline V gene. This CDR3 is 17 amino acids long. V was trimmed by 3 bases and J by 4 bases, leaving 19 bases between them. The CDR3 DNA reads TGTGCCACCAGTGATACCTCGACAGCCTCTATCGCAGATACGCAGTATTTT. Amino acid sequence: CATSDTSTASIADTQYF.

This clonotype was found many times. The CDR3 region has the DNA TGCGCCAGCAGCCAAGGAGTACGAGACAGGGTAGCAGATACGCAGTATTTT. It specifies CASSQGVRDRVADTQYF. The V and J genes are TRBV4-1 and TRBJ2-3, with 7 bases that match TRBD1. Germline CDR1 MGHRA, CDR2 YSYEKL. This CDR3 comprises 17 residues. The junction had 11 bases not matched to a gene; V was cut back by 1 base and J by 4 bases.

This clonotype has more than one count but fewer than ten. The chain employs TRBV12-3 or TRBV12-4 and TRBJ2-5, with D perhaps matching TRBD1 or TRBD2 (6 bases each). The CDR3 loop spans 11 amino acids. V was clipped by 8 bases and J by 5 bases, with 9 bases between them. CDR3 in DNA: TGTGCCAGCGGGGGGCGCGAGACCCAGTACTTC. Translation: CASGGRETQYF.

In its sample, this clonotype was seen many times. V usage is TRBV18 and J usage is TRBJ1-4, with D unresolved. There are 19 residues in the CDR3. Looked up from germline, CDR1 is KGHSH and CDR2 is LQKENI. Trimming removed 6 bases from V and 0 bases from J, with 23 bases in between. CDR3 sequence: CASSPLEASGYSTNEKLFF. DNA for the CDR3: TGTGCCAGCTCCCCTCTGGAGGCCAGCGGATACTCAACTAATGAAAAACTGTTTTTT.

This clonotype was counted many times. The chain has TRBV28 and TRBJ2-3; TRBD1 matches at 7 bases. Germline V gene sequence: CDR1 MDHEN, CDR2 SYDVKM. This CDR3 contains 15 residues. J lost 2 bases, V lost 11 bases, and 13 bases had no gene match. The CDR3 reads CASCPTGEVTDTQYF. CDR3 nucleotides: TGTGCCTCCTGTCCCACAGGGGAAGTCACAGATACGCAGTATTTT.

This clonotype has a count of ten or more. The chain recombines TRBV14 with TRBJ2-5; TRBD2 might be the D (6 bases). Germline CDR1 SGHDN, CDR2 FVKESK. CDR3 length: 18 residues. Trimming removed 8 bases at V and 3 bases at J, with 28 bases between. The CDR3 DNA sequence: TGTGCCAGCTCGGAGGGAATTCGTATAGGCGGGCCCGAAGAGACCCAGTACTTC. Translated, it gives CASSEGIRIGGPEETQYF. Full variable domain (outside the CDR3, taken from reference TRBV14 and TRBJ2-5): EAGVTQFPSHSVIEKGQTVTLRCDPISGHDNLYWYRRVMGKEIKFLLHFVKESKQDESGMPNNRFLAERTGGTYSTLKVQPAELEDSGVYFCASSEGIRIGGPEETQYFGPGTRLLVL.

This clonotype was detected many times. The chain carries TRBV29-1 and TRBJ2-3, with TRBD2 matching 14 bases. The length of the CDR3 is 17 residues. Germline CDR1 SQVTM, CDR2 ANQGSEA. V was pared by 5 bases and J by 2 bases, with 9 bases of the junction left unmatched. The CDR3 DNA follows: TGCAGCGTTTACGCACCGGGACTAGCGGGAGCCACAGATACGCAGTATTTT. Its translation: CSVYAPGLAGATDTQYF.

This clonotype was observed many times. This chain links TRBV29-1 with TRBJ2-1, with unresolved D. CDR3 length equals 14 residues. Germline V gene lookup returns CDR1 SQVTM and CDR2 ANQGSEA. The V gene lost 4 bases and the J gene lost 4 bases, with 14 bases spanning the gap. CDR3 bases: TGCAGCGTTGCAGTGAAAACCAATTACAATGAGCAGTTCTTC. Its translation is CSVAVKTNYNEQFF.

This chain uses TRBV29-1 with TRBJ1-2, with 9 bases fitting TRBD1. There are 14 residues in the CDR3. Looked up from germline, CDR1 is SQVTM and CDR2 is ANQGSEA. V was clipped by 7 bases and J by 7 bases; unmatched bases: 13. CDR3 DNA: TGCAGCGGTCAGTTGACAGGGGGGATAATTGGCTACACCTTC. The encoded protein is CSGQLTGGIIGYTF.

In its sample, this clonotype ranks as medium-sized. The CDR3 DNA reads TGTGCCAGCAGTGGTCTAGCGGGTTACAATGAGCAGTTCTTC. Amino acids: CASSGLAGYNEQFF. The chain recombines TRBV6-4 with TRBJ2-1; the match to TRBD2 covers 8 bases. The CDR3 is 14 amino acids. Germline trimming cut 4 bases from V and 4 bases from J; bases unmatched to any gene: 3. The V gene's germline CDR1 is MRHNA and CDR2 SNTAGT.

There are a few counts of this clonotype. CDR3 DNA sequence: TGTGCCAGCAGTGAAGGGACAGGGCTAGATACGCAGTATTTT. Its protein product is CASSEGTGLDTQYF. The chain employs TRBV6-1 and TRBJ2-3; 8 positions agree with TRBD1. The CDR3 has 14 residues. V lost 1 base and J lost 5; bases outside the gene matches: 2. Germline V gene data show CDR1 as MNHNS and CDR2 as SASEGT.

The chain is built from TRBV5-4 and TRBJ2-7, with a weak D call TRBD1 (5 bases). Looked up from germline, CDR1 is SGHNT and CDR2 is YYREEE (reference sequence). With 0 bases removed from V and 2 bases from J, the gap between germline ends came to 9 bases. CDR3 length: 14 residues. CDR3 loop: CASSLGQRAYEQYF. The CDR3 DNA is TGTGCCAGCAGCTTGGGACAGAGAGCCTACGAGCAGTACTTC.

Many counts were recorded for this clonotype. This chain joins TRBV12-3 or TRBV12-4 and TRBJ2-2, with TRBD2 identical over 8 bases. Trimming took 6 bases from V and 7 from J; bases not matched to a gene: 19. This CDR3 has 18 amino acids. Written as DNA, the CDR3 is TGTGCCAGCAGCAACCTCCCCGGGACTAGAAATATTGACGGGGAGCTGTTTTTT. Translated, it gives CASSNLPGTRNIDGELFF.

This clonotype is judged large. V usage is TRBV6-6 and J usage is TRBJ2-4; D is ambiguous. The length of the CDR3 is 16 residues. The germline gives CDR1 MNHNY, CDR2 SVGAGI (reference sequence). V lost 0 bases and J lost 2, with 11 bases in between. This chain's CDR3 is CASSYSLHSSKNIQYF. In DNA, the CDR3 is TGTGCCAGCAGTTACTCCCTTCACAGTTCCAAAAACATTCAGTACTTC.

This clonotype was detected many times. V and J are TRBV30 and TRBJ1-6, with a tentative D call TRBD1 (5 bases). V lost 4 bases and J lost 5, with 21 bases in between. CDR3 size: 17 residues. The germline gives CDR1 GTSNPN, CDR2 SVGIG (reference sequence). CDR3 in DNA: TGTGCCTGGACCCTAGCCCTGGGACGGATTAATAATTCACCCCTCCACTTT. Its translation is CAWTLALGRINNSPLHF.

This clonotype was detected many times. This chain links TRBV11-2 with TRBJ2-2; weak D call: TRBD1 (5 bases). V lost 2 bases to trimming and J lost 4 bases, with 8 bases between them. This CDR3 has 14 residues. Per the germline V gene, CDR1 is SGHAT and CDR2 is FQNNGV. The CDR3: CASSLLRVTGELFF. DNA of the CDR3: TGTGCCAGCAGCTTACTCAGGGTCACCGGGGAGCTGTTTTTT.

This clonotype was observed many times. The chain has TRBV27 and TRBJ1-5; possibly TRBD1 for D (6 bases). The length of the CDR3 is 17 residues. Germline lookup yields CDR1 MNHEY and CDR2 SMNVEV (reference sequence). The ends were cut back, 5 bases at V and 0 bases at J, with 17 bases in the middle. CDR3 sequence: CASSPRQDLYSNQPQHF. CDR3 nucleotide sequence: TGTGCCAGCAGTCCCCGACAGGACCTCTATAGCAATCAGCCCCAGCATTTT.

This clonotype was seen repeatedly, ten times or more. The rearrangement links TRBV3-1 to TRBJ2-2; perhaps TRBD2 as D (5 bases). This CDR3 spans 15 amino acids. V lost 7 bases, J lost 4 bases, and 16 bases lay in between. Germline CDR1 is LGHDT and CDR2 is YNNKEL (reference sequence). DNA of the CDR3: TGTGCCAGCACGCCGCGAGGGTCGAGCACCGGGGAGCTGTTTTTT. Amino acids: CASTPRGSSTGELFF.